Sequencing of this TCR beta chain was carried out in a study of T cell responses to AZD1222 COVID-19 vaccine. Regarding the study as a whole: The study found Spike-specific TCR breadth and depth rose after two AZD1222 doses. Baseline seropositivity characterized only a handful of AZD1222 recipients. Spike-wide coverage was observed for vaccine-associated CD4 TCRs, with dominant responses at 160-218 and 743-854. There were mostly white British donors and more females than males, and clonal diversity was possibly underestimated.

The CDR3 covers 17 residues. V was trimmed by 1 base and J by 2 bases, leaving 17 bases between them. Per germline, CDR1 LGHNA and CDR2 YSLEER. By sample share, this clone is medium-sized. Antigen specificity is unknown. Data came from immunoSEQ multiplex PCR; TCRdb stores just in-frame clones and leaves some out. The sample holds 53,000 or so clones, more than 80% seen once. Sequences were derived from peripheral blood, sampled on day 0 of MenACWY control vaccination. This rearrangement joins TRBV4-3 to TRBJ1-2; D not certain. The receptor was isolated from an adult in good health. Here the CDR3 DNA reads TGCGCCAGCAGCCAAGTGACTGTCGCACTTTCCAACTATGGCTACACCTTC. Residues: CASSQVTVALSNYGYTF.